This TCR beta chain was observed in a study of identical twins. Study-wide points: Twin-shared out-of-frame alpha sequences showed excess low generation probability.

A few counts support this clonotype. The antigen remains unidentified. The CDR3 is 14 amino acids. V shed 1 base, J shed 5 bases, and the junction held 5 bases outside the gene matches. The germline V gene has CDR1 SGHDT and CDR2 YYEEEE. In TCRdb, the 5' RACE reads were re-called with MiXCR into one record per CDR3 protein. This table has about 530,000 distinct CDR3 sequences, around 15% appearing once. A further study also used this sample, focusing on yellow fever vaccine responses in identical twins.

This TCR was sampled from a woman aged 18-29 years in good health. The J gene is TRBJ2-5, the V gene TRBV5-6; TRBD1 matches 7 bases. Source material: CD4+ T cells sorted from blood. The CDR3, as DNA: TGTGCCAGCAGCTTGCAGGGGGAACCCGAGACCCAGTACTTC. This codes for CASSLQGEPETQYF.